The clone carrying this T cell receptor (beta chain) has just a few counts. This sample is drawn from a study of shared clonotypes between healthy human individuals. Study overall: The cohort comprised a couple of women and a few men. Their ages spanned 18 to 49 years.

It was at deep level that the assay was run. Generated by immunoSEQ multiplex PCR, the TCRdb table keeps only in-frame clones and is missing some. The table lists 550,000 to 700,000 clones, roughly 73% of them singletons. This clonotype originated in a woman aged 25 to 39 in good health. The source material was memory CD4+ T cells sorted from blood. Subset: CD45RA-negative fraction.

The DNA for the CDR3 is TGTGCCAGCAGTGAAGGGACTAGATCCTACAATGAGCAGTTCTTC. Translation: CASSEGTRSYNEQFF. The chain recombines TRBV6-1 with TRBJ2-1, with TRBD2 matching over 7 bases. V lost 1 base and J lost 1; bases outside the gene matches: 1. Germline V gene sequence: CDR1 MNHNS, CDR2 SASEGT. The CDR3 has 15 amino acids.